The rows below give T cell receptor beta chains drawn from one sample of a study of response to subunit inactivated influenza vaccine. TCRdb itself ran the RT-PCR reads through MiXCR, one entry per CDR3 protein. This table has roughly 570,000 distinct CDR3 sequences, 10% to 15% appearing once. Sequences were derived from PBMCs from blood, sampled roughly 48 days after vaccination. The receptors stem from a man aged 50 or older who received an inactivated influenza vaccine. Both conserved end residues are part of each CDR3. D genes are given only for firm matches. A clone size is listed for some rows: how often the clone was seen (once, few, many), or a class if it is expanded.

d_gene | j_gene | v_gene | abundance | CDR3aa | CDR3nt
- | TRBJ2-2 | TRBV15 | - | CATSGGSSRDLNTGELFF | TGTGCCACCAGCGGGGGGTCCTCCCGGGACTTAAACACCGGGGAGCTGTTTTTT
TRBD1 | TRBJ1-2 | TRBV14 | many | CASSVGTGPYGYTF | TGTGCCAGCAGCGTTGGGACAGGGCCCTATGGCTACACCTTC
- | TRBJ2-7 | TRBV27 | - | CASSSGATYEQYF | TGTGCCAGCAGTTCCGGGGCGACCTACGAGCAGTACTTC
- | TRBJ2-3 | TRBV6-5 | few | CASSYDGEGGIDTQYF | TGTGCCAGCAGTTACGACGGCGAGGGGGGGATAGATACGCAGTATTTT
- | TRBJ1-2 | TRBV20-1 | - | CSAAGDWYGYTF | TGCAGTGCTGCAGGGGATTGGTATGGCTACACCTTC
- | TRBJ2-7 | TRBV27 | - | CASSLTQGYEQYF | TGTGCCAGCAGTCTGACCCAGGGTTACGAGCAGTACTTC
- | TRBJ2-3 | TRBV20-1 | - | CSARTVTTDTQYF | TGCAGTGCTAGAACAGTGACCACAGATACGCAGTATTTT
TRBD1 | TRBJ2-5 | TRBV29-1 | many | CSVQPRILNRGQTQYF | TGCAGCGTCCAGCCCCGTATACTAAACAGGGGACAGACCCAGTACTTC
- | TRBJ2-2 | TRBV5-1 | few | CSSSQRTAPNTGELFF | TGCTCCAGCAGCCAGAGGACGGCCCCGAACACCGGGGAGCTGTTTTTT
- | TRBJ2-7 | TRBV20-1 | - | CSASPRALGEQYF | TGCAGTGCTAGTCCCAGGGCCCTGGGTGAGCAGTACTTC
TRBD2 | TRBJ2-7 | TRBV7-2 | - | CASSLLAGVRGEQYF | TGTGCCAGCAGCTTACTAGCGGGAGTTCGGGGCGAGCAGTACTTC
- | TRBJ2-1 | TRBV7-9 | few | CASSSWTSSYNEQFF | TGTGCCAGCAGCAGTTGGACGAGCTCCTACAATGAGCAGTTCTTC
- | TRBJ1-3 | TRBV28 | - | CASNKAGNTIYF | TGTGCCAGCAACAAAGCTGGAAACACCATATATTTT
TRBD1 | TRBJ1-1 | TRBV11-2 | - | CASSRTGRAEAFF | TGTGCCAGCAGTCGGACAGGAAGGGCTGAAGCTTTCTTT
- | TRBJ2-7 | TRBV20-1 | few | CSARGDTVGEQYF | TGCAGTGCTAGAGGGGACACCGTCGGCGAGCAGTACTTC
TRBD2 | TRBJ2-1 | TRBV12-3/TRBV12-4 | - | CASGRADNEQFF | TGTGCCAGCGGGAGGGCCGACAATGAGCAGTTCTTC
TRBD1 | TRBJ1-1 | TRBV7-9 | few | CASSSTGVGNTEAFF | TGTGCCAGCAGCTCTACAGGGGTAGGGAACACTGAAGCTTTCTTT
- | TRBJ2-7 | TRBV18 | few | CASSPPGIGDYEQYF | TGTGCCAGCTCGCCTCCGGGAATAGGGGACTACGAGCAGTACTTC
TRBD1 | TRBJ1-2 | TRBV7-8 | - | CASSTGQGGYGYTF | TGTGCCAGCAGCACCGGACAGGGGGGCTATGGCTACACCTTC
- | TRBJ2-3 | TRBV20-1 | many | CSASPAMSEDTQYF | TGCAGTGCTAGTCCAGCGATGTCGGAAGATACGCAGTATTTT
TRBD1 | TRBJ2-3 | TRBV5-1 | - | CASSLAGTGGADTQYF | TGCGCCAGCAGCTTGGCCGGGACAGGGGGCGCAGATACGCAGTATTTT
- | TRBJ2-7 | TRBV10-3 | many | CAISVERFSEQYF | TGTGCCATCAGTGTAGAGAGGTTCTCGGAGCAGTACTTC
TRBD2 | TRBJ2-1 | TRBV6-1 | many | CASTRGSGASYNEQFF | TGTGCCAGCACTAGAGGAAGCGGGGCTTCCTACAATGAGCAGTTCTTC
TRBD2 | TRBJ2-2 | TRBV5-5 | - | CASSLGSGRVTGELFF | TGTGCCAGCAGCTTGGGCAGCGGGAGGGTCACCGGGGAGCTGTTTTTT
TRBD1 | TRBJ2-6 | TRBV11-2 | few | CASSNTGGAAYGANVLTF | TGTGCCAGCAGCAACACAGGGGGCGCCGCTTATGGGGCCAACGTCCTGACTTTC
TRBD2 | TRBJ2-1 | TRBV7-9 | once | CASSLWGGGGAPTEQFF | TGTGCCAGCAGCTTATGGGGTGGCGGGGGGGCACCTACTGAGCAGTTCTTC
- | TRBJ2-3 | TRBV7-3 | - | CASSFEVTDTQYF | TGTGCCAGCAGCTTTGAAGTTACAGATACGCAGTATTTT
- | TRBJ2-5 | TRBV5-1 | - | CASRSGQETQYF | TGCGCCAGCAGGAGCGGCCAAGAGACCCAGTACTTC
TRBD2 | TRBJ2-1 | TRBV27 | - | CASRQTSGGFNEQFF | TGTGCCAGCAGGCAGACTAGCGGGGGGTTTAATGAGCAGTTCTTC
- | TRBJ2-5 | TRBV28 | few | CASSLLGMTETQYF | TGTGCCAGCAGTTTACTGGGTATGACCGAGACCCAGTACTTC
- | TRBJ2-1 | TRBV12-3/TRBV12-4 | many | CASRFYNEQFF | TGTGCCAGCAGGTTCTACAATGAGCAGTTCTTC
- | TRBJ2-7 | TRBV4-2 | few | CASSRTDGAYEQYF | TGTGCCAGCAGCCGCACGGACGGCGCCTACGAGCAGTACTTC
- | TRBJ2-5 | TRBV5-1 | - | CASSQGWTVQETQYF | TGCGCCAGCAGCCAGGGCTGGACAGTACAAGAGACCCAGTACTTC
- | TRBJ2-3 | TRBV6-2/TRBV6-3 | - | CASSEGVPRVPDTQYF | TGTGCCAGCAGTGAGGGCGTTCCGCGGGTCCCAGATACGCAGTATTTT
- | TRBJ2-3 | TRBV7-9 | many | CASSYPWDTQYF | TGTGCCAGCAGCTACCCATGGGATACGCAGTATTTT
TRBD1 | TRBJ2-2 | TRBV12-3/TRBV12-4 | - | CASRPTGGTGELFF | TGTGCCAGCAGGCCGACAGGGGGGACCGGGGAGCTGTTTTTT
TRBD2 | TRBJ2-3 | TRBV4-3 | few | CASSQDSSGGATDTQYF | TGCGCCAGCAGCCAAGATTCAAGCGGGGGGGCCACAGATACGCAGTATTTT
TRBD1 | TRBJ2-1 | TRBV20-1 | few | CSATLTGTSYNEQFF | TGCAGTGCTACTTTGACAGGGACCTCCTACAATGAGCAGTTCTTC
TRBD2 | TRBJ2-5 | TRBV10-3 | few | CAISPGTSGTIQETQYF | TGTGCCATCAGTCCCGGGACTAGCGGGACTATCCAAGAGACCCAGTACTTC
- | TRBJ2-1 | TRBV7-9 | - | CASSPQLWSSNEQFF | TGTGCCAGCAGCCCCCAATTGTGGAGTAGCAATGAGCAGTTCTTC